The 5 T cell receptor beta chains reported below all come from one sample, sequenced in a study of early T cells in non-severe SARS-CoV-2 infection. TCRdb redid the calling of the 5' RACE reads with MiXCR, one entry per CDR3 protein. This table has roughly 48,000 distinct CDR3 sequences, approximately 4.1% appearing once. Sequenced input: whole blood. The receptors come from an adult who was a healthcare worker with PCR-confirmed SARS-CoV-2 infection or an uninfected control (not recorded which).

This clonotype was counted many times. J is TRBJ2-5 and V is TRBV7-9; D call uncertain. Trimming took off 4 bases at V and 7 bases at J, with 13 bases between the two ends. The CDR3 consists of 13 residues. Germline CDR1 reads SEHNR; CDR2 reads FQNEAQ (reference sequence). CDR3 in amino acids: CASSSLWLGTQYF. The CDR3 bases are TGTGCCAGCAGCTCTCTGTGGCTTGGGACCCAGTACTTC. The full variable domain, rest sourced from reference TRBV7-9 and TRBJ2-5, is DTGVSQNPRHKITKRGQNVTFRCDPISEHNRLYWYRQTLGQGPEFLTYFQNEAQLEKSRLLSDRFSAERPKGSFSTLEIQRTEQGDSAMYLCASSSLWLGTQYFGPGTRLLVL.

Ten or more counts support this clonotype. V usage is TRBV5-1 and J usage is TRBJ2-7, with 13 bases that match TRBD2. This CDR3 contains 16 residues. The germline V gene has CDR1 SGHRS and CDR2 YFSETQ. Trimming cost V 5 bases and J 3 bases; bases outside gene matches: 8. Written as DNA, the CDR3 is TGCGCCAGCAGTTCTGGGACTAGCGGGACCTTCTACGAGCAGTACTTC. This translates into CASSSGTSGTFYEQYF.

At least ten counts were recorded for this clonotype. The chain has TRBV2 and TRBJ2-7; 13 bases match TRBD2. J lost 5 bases, V lost 7 bases, and 11 bases had no gene match. This CDR3 has 16 amino acids. Per germline, CDR1 SNHLY and CDR2 FYNNEI. The CDR3 region has the DNA TGTGCCAGCAATGGAGGTGGGACTAGCGGGATCCACGAGCAGTACTTC. Protein: CASNGGGTSGIHEQYF.

This clonotype was found a few times. The J gene is TRBJ1-1, the V gene TRBV7-9, with unresolved D. The CDR3 length is 14 residues. Trimming removed 0 bases from V and 5 bases from J, with 10 bases in between. Looked up from germline, CDR1 is SEHNR and CDR2 is FQNEAQ (reference sequence). The CDR3 bases are TGTGCCAGCAGCTTAGCGAGGGCAGCTACTGAAGCTTTCTTT. Amino acid sequence: CASSLARAATEAFF. The variable domain in full, completed from reference TRBV7-9 and TRBJ1-1, reads DTGVSQNPRHKITKRGQNVTFRCDPISEHNRLYWYRQTLGQGPEFLTYFQNEAQLEKSRLLSDRFSAERPKGSFSTLEIQRTEQGDSAMYLCASSLARAATEAFFGQGTRLTVV.

This clonotype occurred a few times. V gene TRBV24-1 combines with J gene TRBJ2-1, with D unresolved. The CDR3 loop spans 13 amino acids. V was cut by 0 bases and J by 11 bases, with 10 bases left in between. Germline values: CDR1 KGHDR, CDR2 SFDVKD. CDR3 sequence (DNA): TGTGCCACCAGTGATTTGGTTACAGAGCAGCAGTTCTTC. Its translation: CATSDLVTEQQFF.